The next 32 T cell receptor beta chains were all read from a single sample in a study of OX40 agonist ivuxolimab in advanced cancers. Generated by immunoSEQ multiplex PCR, the TCRdb table keeps only in-frame clones and is missing some. The sample consists of about 31,000 clones, about 89% of them appearing once. This specimen was CD4+ or CD8+ T cells sorted from blood, taken in a trial of the OX40 agonist ivuxolimab. Receptors originate from an adult with an advanced solid tumor such as melanoma, head and neck, liver or kidney cancer.

The chain carries TRBV6-5 and TRBJ1-1, with D unclear. The V gene lost 6 bases and the J gene lost 4 bases, with 6 bases spanning the gap. CDR1 is MNHEY, CDR2 SVGAGI, per germline. The CDR3 is 11 residues long. The CDR3 bases are TGTGCCAGCAGGCGTGGCACTGAAGCTTTCTTT. Amino acid sequence: CASRRGTEAFF.

This rearrangement joins TRBV11-2 to TRBJ2-7; TRBD2 matches 13 bases. Germline loops: CDR1 SGHAT, CDR2 FQNNGV. CDR3 length: 16 amino acids. With 4 bases clipped from V and 4 bases from J, the junction kept 7 bases outside the gene matches. The CDR3 reads CASSSGTSGIPYEQYF. The CDR3 region has the DNA TGTGCCAGCAGCTCGGGGACTAGCGGGATCCCTTACGAGCAGTACTTC. Looking up the rest from reference TRBV11-2 and TRBJ2-7 gives the full variable domain: EAGVAQSPRYKIIEKRQSVAFWCNPISGHATLYWYQQILGQGPKLLIQFQNNGVVDDSQLPKDRFSAERLKGVDSTLKIQPAKLEDSAVYLCASSSGTSGIPYEQYFGPGTRLTVT.

The V gene is TRBV6-1, the J gene TRBJ1-1; TRBD1 agrees at 7 bases. Germline-derived CDR1 and CDR2 are MNHNS and SASEGT. The CDR3 loop spans 14 amino acids. J lost 4 bases, V lost 4 bases, and 6 bases had no gene match. CDR3 DNA: TGTGCCAGCAGTGGTACAGGGGTTTTCACTGAAGCTTTCTTT. Translated, it gives CASSGTGVFTEAFF.

V gene TRBV4-2 combines with J gene TRBJ2-4; TRBD2 agrees at 10 bases. Germline CDR1 and CDR2: LGHNA and YNFKEQ. The CDR3 runs to 20 residues. The J segment lost 1 base and the V segment lost 0 bases, leaving 12 bases of the junction unmatched. In nucleotides, the CDR3 is TGTGCCAGCAGCCAAGATCAGCCTAGCGGGAGATGGGGGGCCAAAAACATTCAGTACTTC. This translates into CASSQDQPSGRWGAKNIQYF.

This sequence joins TRBV29-1 and TRBJ2-1, with 14 bases aligning to TRBD2. The V gene's germline CDR1 is SQVTM and CDR2 ANQGSEA. The CDR3 loop spans 19 amino acids. Losses at the gene ends were 3 bases for V and 4 bases for J; bases not matched to a gene: 14. CDR3 DNA: TGCAGCGTTGAGGGGCTACAAGGACTAGCGGGAGGAGGATACAATGAGCAGTTCTTC. Translated: CSVEGLQGLAGGGYNEQFF.

V is TRBV28 and J is TRBJ1-1; D is unclear. Trimming took off 6 bases at V and 7 bases at J, with 6 bases between the two ends. The CDR3 has 10 amino acids. Germline V gene data show CDR1 as MDHEN and CDR2 as SYDVKM. Written as DNA, the CDR3 is TGTGCCAGCAGCAACCTTGAAGCTTTCTTT. It specifies CASSNLEAFF.

The chain is built from TRBV5-1 and TRBJ1-1, with 10 bases lining up with TRBD1. The CDR3 covers 14 residues. Germline V gene lookup returns CDR1 SGHRS and CDR2 YFSETQ. The ends lost 5 bases at V and 8 bases at J; junction bases unmatched: 9. The CDR3 reads CASSSGTGVFEAFF. CDR3 coding DNA: TGCGCCAGCAGTTCCGGGACAGGGGTCTTCGAAGCTTTCTTT. Using reference TRBV5-1 and TRBJ1-1 for the parts outside the CDR3, the full variable domain is KAGVTQTPRYLIKTRGQQVTLSCSPISGHRSVSWYQQTPGQGLQFLFEYFSETQRNKGNFPGRFSGRQFSNSRSEMNVSTLELGDSALYLCASSSGTGVFEAFFGQGTRLTVV.

This rearrangement joins TRBV29-1 to TRBJ2-7; tentatively, D is TRBD1 (6 bases). The CDR3 length is 13 residues. Germline V gene sequence: CDR1 SQVTM, CDR2 ANQGSEA. Trimming took off 4 bases at V and 3 bases at J, with 13 bases between the two ends. The CDR3 coding sequence is TGCAGCGTTGGGGCGGCAGGGGACTACGAGCAGTACTTC. Translating it yields CSVGAAGDYEQYF.

This chain uses TRBV7-9 with TRBJ2-7, with D perhaps matching TRBD1 (6 bases). Germline V CDR1 and CDR2: SEHNR, FQNEAQ (reference sequence). The V and J ends lost 5 bases and 7 bases respectively, with 18 bases between them. This CDR3 is built from 14 residues. This CDR3 is CASSPTNTGLEQYF. The CDR3 region has the DNA TGTGCCAGCAGCCCGACCAATACAGGGTTAGAGCAGTACTTC.

Concerning this clone: The same CDR3 arises from other DNA sequences in this sample as well. V is TRBV5-1 and J is TRBJ2-2, with 9 nucleotides matching TRBD1. The CDR3 spans 16 residues. V was clipped by 2 bases and J by 6 bases; unmatched bases: 8. CDR1 and CDR2 (germline): SGHRS, YFSETQ. CDR3 sequence reads: CASSLAPGTGSGELFF. The CDR3 coding sequence is TGCGCCAGCAGCTTAGCCCCCGGGACAGGGTCCGGGGAGCTGTTTTTT.

The gene calls are TRBV4-1 and TRBJ2-1, with D possibly being TRBD2 (7 bases). CDR3 length: 17 residues. Germline-derived CDR1 and CDR2 are MGHRA and YSYEKL. V was clipped by 0 bases and J by 0 bases, with 12 bases between them. The CDR3 DNA sequence: TGCGCCAGCAGCCAAGATGGCGGGGGCAGCTCCTACAATGAGCAGTTCTTC. As protein: CASSQDGGGSSYNEQFF.

V is TRBV5-1 and J is TRBJ1-6; 9 bases map to TRBD1. The CDR3 is 14 amino acids. Germline loops: CDR1 SGHRS, CDR2 YFSETQ. The V segment lost 5 bases and the J segment 7 bases; nucleotides outside the gene matches: 4. CDR3 protein: CASSRDRENSPLHF. The CDR3 nucleotides are TGCGCCAGCAGTCGGGACAGGGAAAATTCACCCCTCCACTTT.

This clone was seen just once. The V call is TRBV5-6, the J call TRBJ1-1, with 9 bases matching TRBD1. This CDR3 is 15 amino acids long. CDR1 SGHDT and CDR2 YYEEEE come from the germline V gene. The V gene end was trimmed by 3 bases and the J gene end by 3 bases; junction bases not matched to a gene: 6. The CDR3 nucleotides are TGTGCCAGCAGCTACACAGGGGGCGCGTACACTGAAGCTTTCTTT. Residues: CASSYTGGAYTEAFF.

This clone was counted a few times. This sequence joins TRBV6-5 and TRBJ2-6, with a weak D call TRBD2 (6 bases). CDR1 MNHEY and CDR2 SVGAGI come from the germline V gene. The CDR3 length is 16 residues. V was clipped by 2 bases and J by 1 base, with 9 bases between them. The CDR3 is CASSYGGTSGANVLTF. The CDR3 DNA reads TGTGCCAGCAGTTACGGGGGGACGTCTGGGGCCAACGTCCTGACTTTC.

The rearrangement links TRBV5-1 to TRBJ2-6; the D gene is possibly TRBD1 (5 bases). The CDR3 spans 16 residues. Between the trimmed V and J ends, which lost 4 bases and 6 bases, there was a span of 17 bases. Germline V gives CDR1 SGHRS, CDR2 YFSETQ. The CDR3 spells CASSPGSGYAANVLTF. CDR3 nucleotide sequence: TGCGCCAGCAGCCCTGGGTCAGGGTATGCGGCCAACGTCCTGACTTTC.

The chain is built from TRBV2 and TRBJ2-7, with TRBD2 matching over 10 bases. Germline V lookup: CDR1 SNHLY, CDR2 FYNNEI. The CDR3 covers 13 residues. The ends lost 4 bases at V and 9 bases at J; junction bases unmatched: 6. The CDR3 nucleotides read TGTGCCAGCAGTGTAAGCGGGAGGGGAGGGCAGTACTTC. This encodes CASSVSGRGGQYF.

The chain is built from TRBV2 and TRBJ1-1, with 8 bases identical to TRBD1. Trimming removed 7 bases from V and 11 bases from J; junction bases left unmatched: 15. The V gene's germline CDR1 is SNHLY and CDR2 FYNNEI. The CDR3 is 14 amino acids. CDR3 nucleotides: TGTGCCAGCAAATCGGACAGGGCTCGTGGCGGGGCTTTCTTT. Its translation is CASKSDRARGGAFF.

The chain is built from TRBV6-1 and TRBJ2-7; D is ambiguous. This CDR3 spans 11 amino acids. Per germline, CDR1 MNHNS and CDR2 SASEGT. Trimming removed 3 bases from V and 12 bases from J, with 12 bases in between. The CDR3 bases are TGTGCCAGCAGTGAGGGTCGGACGGCGTACTTC. Residues: CASSEGRTAYF.

This rearrangement joins TRBV13 to TRBJ1-2, with TRBD1 identical over 8 bases. The trim removed 5 bases at V and 8 bases at J, leaving 7 bases unmatched. The germline V gene has CDR1 PRHDT and CDR2 FYEKMQ (reference sequence). The CDR3 contains 13 residues. The CDR3 protein is CASSPGDRRGYTF. CDR3 coding DNA: TGTGCCAGCAGCCCCGGGGACAGGCGAGGCTACACCTTC.

CDR3 bases: TGTGCCAGCAGAGGACCAGTTCGTTCCACTGAAGCTTTCTTT. Its translation is CASRGPVRSTEAFF. The chain combines TRBV28 with TRBJ1-1, with D hard to call. The V and J ends lost 6 bases and 4 bases respectively, with 15 bases between them. CDR1 is MDHEN, CDR2 SYDVKM, per germline. The CDR3 covers 14 residues.

Details on this clone: Distinct nucleotide sequences in the sample also encode this CDR3. The V and J genes are TRBV2 and TRBJ2-3; D is unclear. CDR1 is SNHLY, CDR2 FYNNEI, per germline. Trimming cost V 1 base and J 0 bases, with 11 bases left between them. The CDR3 sequence is 16 residues long. In DNA form, the CDR3 reads TGTGCCAGCAGTGAAGTCAGCGTGACTAGCACAGATACGCAGTATTTT. Translated, it gives CASSEVSVTSTDTQYF.

The chain joins TRBV5-4 to TRBJ2-7; no reliable D call. The CDR3 spans 13 residues. Deletions cut 4 bases from V and 3 bases from J, with 11 bases between. Germline V gene sequence: CDR1 SGHNT, CDR2 YYREEE (reference sequence). The CDR3 DNA sequence: TGTGCCAGCAGCCGGACGGAGATCTACGAGCAGTACTTC. Translation gives CASSRTEIYEQYF.

The chain carries TRBV15 and TRBJ2-7, with D maybe TRBD2 (6 bases). V lost 3 bases and J lost 5, with 14 bases in between. This CDR3 contains 14 residues. The germline V gene encodes CDR1 LNHNV and CDR2 YYDKDF (reference sequence). In DNA form, the CDR3 reads TGTGCCACCAGCAGGCTCCTGGGGGAGGACGAGCAGTACTTC. Translation: CATSRLLGEDEQYF.

This sequence joins TRBV6-4 and TRBJ1-5; TRBD1 is a possible D gene (6 bases). V lost 4 bases, J lost 3 bases, and 7 bases lay in between. Germline CDR1 reads MRHNA; CDR2 reads SNTAGT. The CDR3 has 13 residues. In DNA form, the CDR3 reads TGTGCCAGCAGTGGGGGGGCCAATCAGCCCCAGCATTTT. Its protein product is CASSGGANQPQHF.

This chain joins TRBV15 and TRBJ1-5; no clear D. The germline V gene has CDR1 LNHNV and CDR2 YYDKDF (reference sequence). This CDR3 has 15 residues. Trimming took 0 bases from V and 1 from J, leaving 7 bases between them. DNA for the CDR3: TGTGCCACCAGCAGAGATCTTAGAAGCAATCAGCCCCAGCATTTT. Encoded protein: CATSRDLRSNQPQHF.

The rearrangement uses TRBV7-9 and TRBJ2-7; TRBD1 agrees at 9 bases. The CDR3 covers 16 residues. Germline V gene data show CDR1 as SEHNR and CDR2 as FQNEAQ (reference sequence). V shed 5 bases and J 6 bases; nucleotides not matched to a gene: 14. CDR3 bases: TGTGCCAGCAGCCCTTACTTGGGGACAGGGAGACCCGAGCAGTACTTC. It specifies CASSPYLGTGRPEQYF.

The genes are TRBV12-5 and TRBJ2-1; D could derive from TRBD1 or TRBD2 (6 bases each). Germline assignment: CDR1 LGHNT and CDR2 FRNRAP. There are 13 residues in the CDR3. Trimming cost V 7 bases and J 10 bases, with 17 bases left between them. In nucleotides, the CDR3 is TGTGCTAGTGCCCAGGAGGGGGGCTCGGAGCAGTTCTTC. Translated, it gives CASAQEGGSEQFF.

The V call is TRBV5-1, the J call TRBJ2-2, with D possibly TRBD1 on 5 matching bases. The length of the CDR3 is 16 residues. Germline-derived CDR1 and CDR2 are SGHRS and YFSETQ. Trimming took 0 bases from V and 4 from J, leaving 13 bases between them. CDR3 residues: CASSLVPGMGTGELFF. The CDR3, as DNA: TGCGCCAGCAGCTTGGTTCCAGGGATGGGCACCGGGGAGCTGTTTTTT. The entire variable domain, with the rest obtained from reference TRBV5-1 and TRBJ2-2, is as follows: KAGVTQTPRYLIKTRGQQVTLSCSPISGHRSVSWYQQTPGQGLQFLFEYFSETQRNKGNFPGRFSGRQFSNSRSEMNVSTLELGDSALYLCASSLVPGMGTGELFFGEGSRLTVL.

This CDR3 is CASKKTSGSSYNEQFF. CDR3 nucleotides: TGTGCCAGCAAGAAGACTAGCGGGAGCTCCTACAATGAGCAGTTCTTC. V usage is TRBV6-4 and J usage is TRBJ2-1; 12 nucleotides agree with TRBD2. The V segment lost 7 bases and the J segment 0 bases; nucleotides outside the gene matches: 4. CDR1 is MRHNA and CDR2 is SNTAGT in the germline V gene. This CDR3 region has 16 residues.

The genes are TRBV7-9 and TRBJ1-6; 7 nucleotides match TRBD1. Germline CDR1 reads SEHNR; CDR2 reads FQNEAQ (reference sequence). Trimming took 1 base from V and 5 from J; bases not matched to a gene: 2. This CDR3 has 15 residues. CDR3 sequence: CASSLDRGHNSPLHF. CDR3 coding DNA: TGTGCCAGCAGCTTAGACAGGGGCCATAATTCACCCCTCCACTTT.

The CDR3 protein is CASSLEMLPNNEQFF. The CDR3 DNA reads TGTGCCAGTAGCCTAGAAATGTTGCCTAACAATGAGCAGTTCTTC. This chain links TRBV19 with TRBJ2-1; D call uncertain. This CDR3 is 15 amino acids long. Trimming removed 6 bases at V and 5 bases at J, with 17 bases between. In germline, CDR1 is LNHDA, CDR2 SQIVND (reference sequence).

The V call is TRBV5-1, the J call TRBJ2-5; D unresolved. The CDR3 has 16 amino acids. Germline V gives CDR1 SGHRS, CDR2 YFSETQ. V was shortened by 4 bases and J by 4 bases, with 20 bases between the two germline ends. The CDR3 nucleotides read TGCGCCAGCAGCCCTAGTAGTAGTCGTCGACTAGAGACCCAGTACTTC. This translates into CASSPSSSRRLETQYF. Drawing the rest from reference TRBV5-1 and TRBJ2-5, the complete variable domain is KAGVTQTPRYLIKTRGQQVTLSCSPISGHRSVSWYQQTPGQGLQFLFEYFSETQRNKGNFPGRFSGRQFSNSRSEMNVSTLELGDSALYLCASSPSSSRRLETQYFGPGTRLLVL.